Reported below is one T cell receptor beta chain. This clone's antigen is unknown. It may be a read error: a sequence one base away is much more abundant. The missing conserved phenylalanine or tryptophan at the end of this CDR3 makes a read error likely. Libraries of naive CD8 T cells were built from anywhere between roughly 17,000 and 1,100,000 sorted cells, with 10%, 30% or 50% of the purified RNA used. Naive CD8 T cells were FACS-sorted as CD8+CD4-CCR7+CD45RA+ on a BD FACSAria II into RLT Plus buffer. Detection sensitivity was tested by spiking Jurkat RNA equal to roughly ten TCR copies' worth into samples containing about 20,000-1,000,000 naive CD8 T cells. CD8 T cells were enriched with RosetteSep CD8+ T Cell Enrichment Cocktail and Ficoll-Paque, followed by ACK red cell lysis. Both ends counted, the CDR3 spans 12 residues. The read is trimmed to its CDR3 DNA, 36 bases read in frame from base 1. At the junction V is shortened by 3 bases and J by 1 base, with 2 bases in between. Sequences SEHNR (CDR1) and FQNEAQ (CDR2) are obtained from the germline V gene (reference sequence).

Preparation of the library involved PCR. The run used a NextSeq 500. Preparation of bulk TCR libraries followed a previously described approach, with the TCR primers listed in Table S5. Purification of total RNA was performed with the Qiagen AllPrep DNA/RNA kit. Before analysis, reads from multiple sequencing runs of one library were combined. Per the source publication's procedure: Reads were retained only if the reads had an exact TCR constant sequence, and the retained reads were trimmed to 150 nt and grouped according to their 12-nt molecular barcodes. Reads inside each barcode group were sub-clustered using a 15% Levenshtein threshold, and a quality-weighted consensus sequence was constructed for each RNA molecule. Non-functional sequences were excluded, and lower-count sequences lying one edit away from another sequence were also excluded. On the basis of fitting two negative binomial distributions, barcode sub-clusters with fewer than 20% of the maximum read count were discarded. In TCRdb, the public reads were trimmed at Q25 with fastp and aligned with MiXCR, with productive beta chains retained. Rows with a matching CDR3 protein are joined into one entry that keeps the most common DNA and genes. The V and J calls were not made by the authors but by TCRdb's processing. For this sample the table gives some 100,000 distinct CDR3 sequences, of which under 40% were detected only once. The ten largest clonotypes hold around 3.9% of the sample.

The entry originates in a study of molecular identifiers for immune sequencing clone quantification (dated by TCRdb to between 2018 and 2020). Study-level background: For a replicate experiment, RNA from around 20,000 or 99,000 naive CD8 T cells was divided into five aliquots, of which four were sequenced. CD8 T cells were used in a methods study to benchmark molecular-identifier clustering-based TCR repertoire sequencing (MIDCIRS) and TCR RNA copy counting.

Overall study results and their limits: Naive libraries contained spiked-in Jurkat TCR RNA (approximately ten copies' worth), which is not part of the donor repertoire. When barcode sub-clustering was not used, chimeric consensus sequences inflated TCR diversity, with chimeras reaching as high as 47%. Spiked-in Jurkat TCR RNA equivalent to a single cell was reported to be detectable even among some 910,000 naive CD8 T cells. In CMV-specific effector cells, clones with more than 20 RNA copies accounted for over 97% of molecules, whereas in naive cells such clones accounted for under 1%. Modeling gave approximately 3 recovered TCR RNA copies per cell versus 7.5 to 10 by digital PCR, implying roughly 28% capture efficiency. The sizes of highly expanded clones could end up underestimated when identical TCR molecules share a barcode.

Sequenced sample: naive CD8+ T cells from blood, with Jurkat cell RNA spiked in. The cell subset or site label here, explained by the study, means: FACS-sorted CD8+CD4-CCR7+CD45RA+ naive T cells. This TCR was sampled from a human donor in good health. Some libraries in this study had Jurkat cell RNA spiked in. The receptor chain draws on TRBV7-9 and TRBJ2-3; the D gene assignment is ambiguous. The nucleotide sequence reads as follows: TGTGCCAGCAGCTTCGGCACAGATACGCAGTATTTA. Its coded protein is CASSFGTDTQYL.